These T cell receptor beta chains were read from a single sample in a study of cytomegalovirus exposure and HLA in healthy donors. The protocol was immunoSEQ multiplex PCR, while the TCRdb copy is restricted to in-frame clones and leaves out a portion. The sample has a few hundred thousand clones; 75% to 85% are singletons. Input material: PBMCs. The receptors were gathered from a woman aged 55 to 70 in good health and CMV-seropositive. Each CDR3 is given with its conserved first and last residue. A D gene is named only where the DNA matches it firmly. The size entry is marked missing in some rows and otherwise reads once, few, many or a size class.

TRBJ2-3 - few TRBV27 CASTQTGTYSTSTDTQYF TGTGCCAGCACCCAAACCGGGACATATAGCACTAGCACAGATACGCAGTATTTT
TRBJ1-1 - - TRBV15 CATSRDGRVGTEAFF TGTGCCACCAGCAGAGATGGCAGGGTGGGCACTGAAGCTTTCTTT
TRBJ1-5 - - TRBV18 CASSPQGGQPQHF TGTGCCAGCTCACCACAGGGGGGGCAGCCCCAGCATTTT
TRBJ1-2 - - TRBV7-8 CASSARGTDTGYGYTF TGTGCCAGCAGCGCGAGGGGGACGGACACCGGCTATGGCTACACCTTC
TRBJ1-2 - - TRBV7-9 CASSLDNVRSYGYTF TGTGCCAGCAGCTTAGATAACGTGCGTTCCTATGGCTACACCTTC
TRBJ1-5 - - TRBV18 CASSPNRESNQPQHF TGTGCCAGCTCACCGAACAGGGAAAGCAATCAGCCCCAGCATTTT
TRBJ2-2 - - TRBV5-1 CASSLAMGRDGELFF TGCGCCAGCAGCTTGGCCATGGGGCGGGACGGGGAGCTGTTTTTT
TRBJ2-2 - - TRBV9 CAGSVTGANTGELFF TGTGCCGGCAGCGTTACGGGGGCGAACACCGGGGAGCTGTTTTTT
TRBJ1-5 - - TRBV6-4 CASTPGGGCGSQPQHF TGTGCCAGCACCCCGGGTGGAGGGTGCGGCAGTCAGCCCCAGCATTTT
TRBJ1-1 - - TRBV6-1 CASSDTMDSEAFF TGTGCCAGCAGTGACACGATGGACAGTGAAGCTTTCTTT
TRBJ2-4 TRBD1 - TRBV28 CASSFGTGINIQYF TGTGCCAGCAGTTTCGGGACAGGGATAAACATTCAGTACTTC
TRBJ2-7 - - TRBV6-5 CASSRSVGRSYEQYF TGTGCCAGCAGTCGGTCGGTAGGCAGGTCCTACGAGCAGTACTTC
TRBJ2-3 TRBD2 - TRBV30 CAWKVEGLAGAAVADTQYF TGTGCCTGGAAAGTAGAAGGACTAGCGGGGGCGGCCGTCGCAGATACGCAGTATTTT
TRBJ1-2 - few TRBV2 CASSETTDNYGYTF TGTGCCAGCAGTGAAACGACAGATAACTATGGCTACACCTTC
TRBJ1-2 - - TRBV10-2 CASSETAYGYTF TGCGCCAGCAGTGAAACAGCCTATGGCTACACCTTC
TRBJ1-1 TRBD1 once TRBV5-1 CASSLTGQGQGTEAFF TGCGCCAGCAGCTTGACTGGACAGGGCCAGGGAACTGAAGCTTTCTTT
TRBJ2-5 TRBD2 - TRBV19 CASSAGTSGKETQYF TGTGCCAGTAGTGCCGGGACTAGCGGGAAAGAGACCCAGTACTTC
TRBJ2-1 TRBD2 - TRBV6-6 CASSKSGRNYNEQFF TGTGCCAGCAGCAAAAGCGGGAGGAACTACAATGAGCAGTTCTTC
TRBJ2-2 - - TRBV6-6 CASIRDGGNTGELFF TGTGCCAGCATTAGAGACGGAGGGAACACCGGGGAGCTGTTTTTT
TRBJ2-7 TRBD1 - TRBV28 CASRTGKGYEQYF TGTGCCAGCCGGACAGGGAAAGGTTACGAGCAGTACTTC
TRBJ2-7 - - TRBV18 CASSPPPSGSGVQYF TGTGCCAGCTCACCACCCCCCAGCGGCTCTGGTGTGCAGTACTTC
TRBJ2-5 TRBD2 - TRBV28 CASSSASGRGRREETQYF TGTGCCAGCAGTTCGGCTAGCGGGAGAGGAAGGAGGGAAGAGACCCAGTACTTC
TRBJ1-5 - few TRBV7-8 CASSLGRGAGQPQHF TGTGCCAGCAGCCTGGGACGGGGGGCCGGGCAGCCCCAGCATTTT
TRBJ1-1 - - TRBV19 CASSLSLTSEAFF TGTGCCAGTAGTTTGTCCCTTACCAGTGAAGCTTTCTTT
TRBJ2-7 - - TRBV2 CASSELYEQYF TGTGCCAGCAGCGAGTTATACGAGCAGTACTTC
TRBJ2-2 - - TRBV9 CASSVIVDGELFF TGTGCCAGCAGCGTAATAGTTGACGGGGAGCTGTTTTTT
TRBJ2-7 - few TRBV14 CASSQDWDKSYEQYF TGTGCCAGCAGCCAAGACTGGGACAAATCCTACGAGCAGTACTTC
TRBJ1-2 TRBD1 - TRBV6-5 CASSYAPGQGRGYTF TGTGCCAGCAGTTACGCCCCGGGACAGGGACGTGGCTACACCTTC
TRBJ1-6 - - TRBV4-3 CASSQEMASPLHF TGCGCCAGCAGCCAAGAAATGGCCTCACCCCTCCACTTT
TRBJ2-5 TRBD1 - TRBV25-1 CASSQGGREETQYF TGTGCCAGCAGTCAAGGGGGCAGAGAAGAGACCCAGTACTTC
TRBJ1-1 TRBD1 - TRBV19 CASSNGQGNTEAFF TGTGCCAGTAGTAATGGACAGGGGAACACTGAAGCTTTCTTT
TRBJ1-2 - - TRBV10-3 CAIGGNRVGDGYTF TGTGCCATCGGTGGAAACAGGGTTGGGGATGGCTACACCTTC
TRBJ2-1 TRBD2 - TRBV5-1 CASSFGSGGAYNEQFF TGCGCCAGCAGCTTCGGTAGCGGGGGGGCCTACAATGAGCAGTTCTTC
TRBJ1-2 TRBD1 - TRBV4-3 CASSQGLSLGGQLKVYGYTF TGCGCCAGCAGCCAAGGCCTATCCCTGGGGGGACAGCTCAAGGTCTATGGCTACACCTTC
TRBJ2-7 - - TRBV6-5 CASSYSSGRPWGQYF TGTGCCAGCAGTTACTCGAGTGGGAGGCCCTGGGGCCAGTACTTC
TRBJ2-2 TRBD2 few TRBV5-1 CASSLSLAGNTGELFF TGCGCCAGCAGCTTGTCACTAGCGGGGAACACCGGGGAGCTGTTTTTT
TRBJ2-1 TRBD2 once TRBV2 CASWWTLLAGGWNEQFF TGTGCCAGCTGGTGGACCCTTCTAGCGGGAGGGTGGAATGAGCAGTTCTTC